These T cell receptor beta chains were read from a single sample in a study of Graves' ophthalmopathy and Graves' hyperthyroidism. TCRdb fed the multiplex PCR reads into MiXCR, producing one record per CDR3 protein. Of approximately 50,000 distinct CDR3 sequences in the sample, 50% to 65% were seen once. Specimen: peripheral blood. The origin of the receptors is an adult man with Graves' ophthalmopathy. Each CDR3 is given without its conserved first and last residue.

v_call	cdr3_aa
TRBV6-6	ASTKGSGSSYGYT
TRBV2	ASNWRQGVETQY
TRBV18	ASSPDIRSNQPQH
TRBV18	ASSPGTENEKLF
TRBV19	ASSTGSVTGELF
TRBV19	ASKRVDEELF
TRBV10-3	AISESQGGKLF
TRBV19	ASTRKPGQEYNEQF
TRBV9	ASSGTGTGGEKLF
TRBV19	ASSIGGGRRDQPQH
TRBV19	ASSMSGGRETQY
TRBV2	ASVRLASYNEQF
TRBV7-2	ASSYDGGTEAF
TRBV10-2	ASSEIIGHYEQY
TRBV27	ASSPRTSDSYNEQF
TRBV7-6	ASSLEGGSYRNEQF
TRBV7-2	ASRGGGHTDTQY
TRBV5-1	ASRVEGARSTEAF
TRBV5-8	ASSLGLSGNTDTQY
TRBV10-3	ASTTGPLNQPQH
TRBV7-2	ASSLAGVSSTDTQY
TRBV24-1	ATSAKGRADTQY
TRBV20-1	SARGVSGTTDTQY
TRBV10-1	ASGPTSGQHEQY
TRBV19	ASSTAQGINGEQF
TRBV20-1	SASRDRGGEQY
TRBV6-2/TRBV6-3	ASSYARTGQPQH
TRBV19	ASSIARGGQPQH
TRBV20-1	SARDVDSTYEQY
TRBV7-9	ASVLAGGSSETQY
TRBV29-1	SVVFAGQGHSPLH
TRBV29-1	SVGLARADTQY
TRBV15	ATSRGGDFGNQPQH
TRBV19	ASSIKSSWTGSQPQH
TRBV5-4	ASSLAATGVTGELF
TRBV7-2	ASSGTGPLRGWDEKLF
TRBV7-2	ASSLAVGNTIY
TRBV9	ASSVGQVGDEQF
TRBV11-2	ASSPGSYSGNTIY
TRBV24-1	ATSGQGQSSYNEQF
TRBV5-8	ASSLVLLTGELF
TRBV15	ATSRDRGQGSWKLF
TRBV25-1	ASSAGTSGFTYEQY
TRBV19	ASSPTGTSEKLF
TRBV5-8	ASSTNRGPGNTIY
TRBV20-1	SAPGLVRYEQY
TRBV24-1	ATSAGAGHLF
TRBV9	ASSPRGGYETEAF
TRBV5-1	ASSPGVEQF
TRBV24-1	ATRDRREAGELF
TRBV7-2	ASSFVAQPLTEAF
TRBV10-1	ASSELRGYGYT
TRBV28	ASSEGQAGLETQY
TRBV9	ASSALGQASWRAF
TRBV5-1	ASSSGQPREDTQY